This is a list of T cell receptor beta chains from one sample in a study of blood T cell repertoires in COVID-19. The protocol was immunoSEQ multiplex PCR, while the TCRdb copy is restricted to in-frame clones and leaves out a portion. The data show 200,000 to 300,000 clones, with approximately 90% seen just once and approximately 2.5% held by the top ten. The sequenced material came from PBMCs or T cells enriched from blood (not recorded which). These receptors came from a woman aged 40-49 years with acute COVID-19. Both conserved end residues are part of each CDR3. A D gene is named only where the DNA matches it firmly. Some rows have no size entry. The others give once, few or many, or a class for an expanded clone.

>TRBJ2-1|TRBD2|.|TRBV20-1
CSASQLAGVSNNEQFF
TGCAGTGCTAGTCAACTAGCGGGAGTATCCAACAATGAGCAGTTCTTC
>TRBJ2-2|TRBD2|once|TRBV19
CASKVLAGGNTGELFF
TGTGCCAGTAAGGTACTAGCGGGAGGAAACACCGGGGAGCTGTTTTTT
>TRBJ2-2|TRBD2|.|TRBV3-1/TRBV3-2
CASSISGLDTGELFF
TGTGCCAGCAGCATTAGCGGGTTGGACACCGGGGAGCTGTTTTTT
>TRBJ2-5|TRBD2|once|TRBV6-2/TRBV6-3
CASSYSSGRGETQYF
TGTGCCAGCAGTTACTCGAGCGGGAGAGGAGAGACCCAGTACTTC
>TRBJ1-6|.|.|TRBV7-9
CASSLRGSDSYNSPLHF
TGTGCCAGCAGCTTAAGAGGGTCTGACTCCTATAATTCACCCCTCCACTTT
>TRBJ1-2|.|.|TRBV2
CASSVLQGGYTF
TGTGCCAGCAGTGTCCTACAGGGTGGCTACACCTTC
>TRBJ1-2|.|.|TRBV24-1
CATRPGENYGYTF
TGTGCCACCAGACCCGGGGAGAACTATGGCTACACCTTC
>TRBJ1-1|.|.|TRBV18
CASSPQGGEAFF
TGTGCCAGCTCACCGCAGGGCGGTGAAGCTTTCTTT
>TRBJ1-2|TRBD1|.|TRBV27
CASKAQGVYGYTF
TGTGCCAGCAAAGCTCAGGGGGTCTATGGCTACACCTTC
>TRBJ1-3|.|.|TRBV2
CASRPWDGSSGNTIYF
TGTGCCAGCAGGCCTTGGGACGGGAGCTCTGGAAACACCATATATTTT
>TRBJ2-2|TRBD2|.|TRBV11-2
CASRRWGGNTGELFF
TGTGCCAGCCGACGGTGGGGGGGGAACACCGGGGAGCTGTTTTTT
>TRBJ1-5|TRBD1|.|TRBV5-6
CASSEGQWVQPQHF
TGTGCCAGCAGCGAGGGACAGTGGGTTCAGCCCCAGCATTTT
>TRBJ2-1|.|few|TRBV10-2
CASSLIPGSDRNEQFF
TGCGCCAGCAGTCTGATCCCCGGGAGTGATCGAAATGAGCAGTTCTTC
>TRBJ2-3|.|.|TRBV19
CASNSGSGTDTQYF
TGTGCCAGCAATTCCGGGAGCGGGACAGATACGCAGTATTTT
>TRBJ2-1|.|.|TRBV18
CASSPERGSSYNEQFF
TGTGCCAGCTCACCGGAACGGGGAAGCTCCTACAATGAGCAGTTCTTC
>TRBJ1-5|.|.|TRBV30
CAWSEGVNQPQHF
TGTGCCTGGAGTGAAGGGGTCAATCAGCCCCAGCATTTT
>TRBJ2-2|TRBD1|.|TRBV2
CASRAYTGVGTGELFF
TGTGCCAGCAGGGCGTATACAGGGGTCGGCACCGGGGAGCTGTTTTTT
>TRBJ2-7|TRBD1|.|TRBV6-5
CASSPGTGGYEEQYF
TGTGCCAGCAGCCCCGGGACAGGGGGCTATGAAGAGCAGTACTTC
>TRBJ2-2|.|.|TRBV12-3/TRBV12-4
CASSAGPTGELFF
TGTGCCAGCAGTGCGGGGCCAACCGGGGAGCTGTTTTTT
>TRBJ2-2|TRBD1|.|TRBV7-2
CASRDRTNTGELFF
TGTGCCAGCCGGGACAGGACGAACACCGGGGAGCTGTTTTTT
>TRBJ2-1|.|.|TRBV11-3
CASSPRPGYNEQFF
TGTGCCAGCAGCCCCAGGCCCGGCTACAATGAGCAGTTCTTC
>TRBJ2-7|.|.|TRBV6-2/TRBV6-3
CASSQTRTTGYEQYF
TGTGCCAGCAGCCAAACCCGGACTACCGGCTACGAGCAGTACTTC
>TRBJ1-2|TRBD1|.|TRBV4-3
CASSQDRGNYGYTF
TGCGCCAGCAGCCAAGACAGGGGGAACTATGGCTACACCTTC
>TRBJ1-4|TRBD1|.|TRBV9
CASSVDRGGREKLFF
TGTGCCAGCAGCGTAGACAGGGGAGGACGTGAAAAACTGTTTTTT
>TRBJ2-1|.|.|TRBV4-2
CASSQVRAGNEQFF
TGTGCCAGCAGCCAAGTGAGGGCGGGGAATGAGCAGTTCTTC
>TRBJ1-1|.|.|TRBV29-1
CSVEDLYAGLEAFF
TGCAGCGTTGAAGATCTGTATGCCGGACTTGAAGCTTTCTTT
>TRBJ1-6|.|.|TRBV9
CASSVVGTGNSPLHF
TGTGCCAGCAGCGTAGTCGGCACAGGGAATTCACCCCTCCACTTT
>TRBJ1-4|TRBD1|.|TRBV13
CASSAGTGGAEKLFF
TGTGCCAGCAGCGCTGGGACAGGGGGGGCTGAAAAACTGTTTTTT
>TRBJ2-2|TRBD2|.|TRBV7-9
CASSLPRGGVGELFF
TGTGCCAGCAGCTTACCGCGGGGGGGCGTCGGGGAGCTGTTTTTT
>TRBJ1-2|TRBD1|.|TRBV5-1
CASAGTGYYGYTF
TGCGCCAGCGCCGGGACAGGATACTATGGCTACACCTTC
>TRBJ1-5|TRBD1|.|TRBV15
CATTGGGNQPQHF
TGTGCCACCACAGGGGGCGGCAATCAGCCCCAGCATTTT
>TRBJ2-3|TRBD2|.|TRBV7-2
CASRLAGSTDTQYF
TGTGCCAGCAGACTAGCGGGAAGCACAGATACGCAGTATTTT
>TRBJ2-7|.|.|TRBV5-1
CASSLQEISYEQYF
TGCGCCAGCAGCCTACAGGAGATCTCCTACGAGCAGTACTTC
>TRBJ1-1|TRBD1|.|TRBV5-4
CASSSRDSGSEAFF
TGTGCCAGCAGCTCCCGGGACAGTGGATCTGAAGCTTTCTTT
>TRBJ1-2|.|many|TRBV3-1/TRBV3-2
CASSQDTPLFNYGYTF
TGTGCCAGCAGCCAAGATACTCCCCTGTTTAACTATGGCTACACCTTC
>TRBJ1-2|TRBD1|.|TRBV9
CASSPQGAGGYTF
TGTGCCAGCAGCCCACAGGGGGCAGGGGGCTACACCTTC
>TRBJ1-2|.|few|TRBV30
CAWSVLGTHYGYTF
TGTGCCTGGAGTGTACTAGGAACCCACTATGGCTACACCTTC
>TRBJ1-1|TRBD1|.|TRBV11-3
CASSQGANTEAFF
TGTGCCAGCAGCCAGGGGGCTAACACTGAAGCTTTCTTT
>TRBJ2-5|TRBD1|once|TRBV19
CASSQQGAQETQYF
TGTGCCAGTAGCCAACAGGGGGCCCAAGAGACCCAGTACTTC
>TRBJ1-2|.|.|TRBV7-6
CASSLSAGPLYGYTF
TGTGCCAGCAGCTTATCCGCGGGCCCCCTCTATGGCTACACCTTC
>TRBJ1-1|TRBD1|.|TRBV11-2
CASSLRTGSFEQYAEAFF
TGTGCCAGCAGCCTGCGGACAGGGTCCTTTGAACAGTACGCTGAAGCTTTCTTT
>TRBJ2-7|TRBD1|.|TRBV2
CASLWDSSYEQYF
TGTGCCAGCCTTTGGGACAGCTCCTACGAGCAGTACTTC
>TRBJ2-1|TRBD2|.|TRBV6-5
CASNLAGAAYNEQFF
TGTGCCAGCAACTTAGCGGGAGCCGCCTACAATGAGCAGTTCTTC
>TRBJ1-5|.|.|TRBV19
CASSPDSVVSNQPQHF
TGTGCCAGTAGTCCTGACAGTGTAGTAAGCAATCAGCCCCAGCATTTT
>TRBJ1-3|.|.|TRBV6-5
CASAQQNSGNTIYF
TGTGCCAGCGCACAACAGAACTCTGGAAACACCATATATTTT
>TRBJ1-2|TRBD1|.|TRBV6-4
CASRPGQGALGYTF
TGTGCCAGCCGTCCCGGACAGGGGGCGCTTGGCTACACCTTC
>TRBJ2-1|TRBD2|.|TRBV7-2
CASSSQRGRLDNEQFF
TGTGCCAGCAGCTCTCAGCGGGGGAGGCTAGACAATGAGCAGTTCTTC
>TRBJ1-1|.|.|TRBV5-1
CASSVDRSNTEAFF
TGCGCCAGCAGCGTGGACAGATCGAACACTGAAGCTTTCTTT
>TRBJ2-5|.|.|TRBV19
CASSTTGGGETQYF
TGTGCCAGTAGCACTACAGGGGGGGGAGAGACCCAGTACTTC
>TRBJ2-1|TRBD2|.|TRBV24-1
CATSDPGLVPYNEQFF
TGTGCCACCAGTGATCCGGGACTAGTCCCCTACAATGAGCAGTTCTTC
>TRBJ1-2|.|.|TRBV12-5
CASGLDTSGYGYTF
TGTGCTAGTGGTTTGGATACTTCAGGGTATGGCTACACCTTC
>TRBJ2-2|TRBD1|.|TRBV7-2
CASSSRTGNTGELFF
TGTGCCAGCAGCTCGCGGACAGGGAACACCGGGGAGCTGTTTTTT
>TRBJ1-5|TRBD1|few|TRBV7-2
CASSSGTGNQPQHF
TGTGCCAGCAGCTCTGGGACAGGCAATCAGCCCCAGCATTTT
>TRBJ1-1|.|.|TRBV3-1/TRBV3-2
CATTGSGTEAFF
TGTGCCACTACAGGGTCTGGCACTGAAGCTTTCTTT
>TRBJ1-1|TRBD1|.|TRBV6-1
CASSERGPEAFF
TGTGCCAGCAGTGAAAGGGGGCCTGAAGCTTTCTTT